This T cell receptor beta chain was identified in a study of shared clonotypes between healthy human individuals. Method: immunoSEQ multiplex PCR; TCRdb's copy keeps in-frame clones and lacks some. The table shows a few million clones, with roughly nine tenths occurring only once. Trimming cost V 2 bases and J 3 bases; bases outside gene matches: 2. The CDR3 covers 14 residues. In germline, CDR1 is MGHDK, CDR2 SYGVNS. The sample was naive CD4+ T cells sorted from blood. Documented subset: CD45RA+ positively selected. The genes are TRBV25-1 and TRBJ2-7; 9 nucleotides line up with TRBD1. The receptor's source is a young man in good health. The CDR3 bases are TGTGCCAGCAGTGAAGGGACAGGGTTCTACGAGCAGTACTTC. It yields the protein CASSEGTGFYEQYF.